The 4 T cell receptor beta chains below all came from one sample that was sequenced in a study of TIL therapy for anti-PD-1-resistant metastatic lung cancer. Time point specified: pre-treatment sample, taken before nivolumab and TIL therapy. Sequencing used immunoSEQ v3. TCRdb keeps only in-frame clones here, not all; method: immunoSEQ multiplex PCR. This table has 20,000 or so clones, 70% to 85% appearing once. The starting material was blood, obtained at baseline. The receptors shown here come from a person aged 30 to 80 with non-small cell lung cancer.

The genes are TRBV5-1 and TRBJ2-7, with 7 bases identical to TRBD1. Germline CDR1 is SGHRS and CDR2 is YFSETQ. This CDR3 region has 16 residues. Germline trimming cut 0 bases from V and 1 base from J; bases unmatched to any gene: 7. This CDR3 is CASSLVYRGESYEQYV. The DNA for the CDR3 is TGCGCCAGCAGCTTGGTGTACAGGGGTGAATCCTACGAGCAGTACGTC.

The rearrangement joins TRBV4-1 to TRBJ2-5; D gene unclear. The CDR3 length is 15 residues. Germline lookup yields CDR1 MGHRA and CDR2 YSYEKL. V was shortened by 0 bases and J by 2 bases, with 10 bases between the two germline ends. The CDR3 is CASSQDGLGQETQYF. The CDR3 nucleotides read TGCGCCAGCAGCCAAGATGGGCTAGGTCAAGAGACCCAGTACTTC.

This chain connects TRBV5-1 to TRBJ2-7, with 8 nucleotides matching TRBD2. Per germline, CDR1 SGHRS and CDR2 YFSETQ. CDR3 length equals 16 residues. J gave up 4 bases and V 0 bases, and 9 bases lay outside the gene matches. CDR3 nucleotides: TGCGCCAGCAGCTTGGCCGTAACTAGCGGCAAATACGAGCAGTACTTC. Its translation: CASSLAVTSGKYEQYF. The full variable domain, in which reference TRBV5-1 and TRBJ2-7 provide the parts outside the CDR3, is KAGVTQTPRYLIKTRGQQVTLSCSPISGHRSVSWYQQTPGQGLQFLFEYFSETQRNKGNFPGRFSGRQFSNSRSEMNVSTLELGDSALYLCASSLAVTSGKYEQYFGPGTRLTVT.

The chain joins TRBV2 to TRBJ2-1; no clear D. Germline CDR1 is SNHLY and CDR2 is FYNNEI. This CDR3 region has 14 residues. V lost 5 bases, J lost 0 bases, and 8 bases lay in between. CDR3 nucleotide sequence: TGTGCCAGCAGTACCGAGAGCTCCTACAATGAGCAGTTCTTC. It encodes CASSTESSYNEQFF.